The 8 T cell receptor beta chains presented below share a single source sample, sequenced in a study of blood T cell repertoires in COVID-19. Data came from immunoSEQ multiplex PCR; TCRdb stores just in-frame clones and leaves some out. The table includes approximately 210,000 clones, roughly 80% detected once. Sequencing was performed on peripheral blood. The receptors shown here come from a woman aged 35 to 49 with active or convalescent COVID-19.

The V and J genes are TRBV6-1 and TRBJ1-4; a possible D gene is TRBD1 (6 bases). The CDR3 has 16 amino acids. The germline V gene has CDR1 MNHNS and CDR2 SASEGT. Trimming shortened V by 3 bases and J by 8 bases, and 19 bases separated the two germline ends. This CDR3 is CASSDLNPGAREKLFF. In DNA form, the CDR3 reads TGTGCCAGCAGTGACCTAAACCCAGGGGCTCGAGAAAAACTGTTTTTT.

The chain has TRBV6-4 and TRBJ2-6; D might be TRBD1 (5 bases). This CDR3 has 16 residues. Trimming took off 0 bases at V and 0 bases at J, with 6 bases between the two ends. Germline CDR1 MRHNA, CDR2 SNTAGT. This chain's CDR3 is CASSDSQGSGANVLTF. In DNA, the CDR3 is TGTGCCAGCAGTGACTCTCAGGGCTCTGGGGCCAACGTCCTGACTTTC.

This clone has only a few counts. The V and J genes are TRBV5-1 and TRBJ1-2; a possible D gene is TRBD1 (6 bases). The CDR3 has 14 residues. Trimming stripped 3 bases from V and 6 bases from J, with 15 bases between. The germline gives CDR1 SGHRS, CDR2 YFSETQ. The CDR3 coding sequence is TGCGCCAGCAGCTGGGGGGGCGGGACCGATGGCTACACCTTC. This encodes CASSWGGGTDGYTF.

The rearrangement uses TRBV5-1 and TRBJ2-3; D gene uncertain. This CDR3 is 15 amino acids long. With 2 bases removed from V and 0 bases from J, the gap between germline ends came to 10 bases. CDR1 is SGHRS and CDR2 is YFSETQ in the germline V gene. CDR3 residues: CASSLTSTSTDTQYF. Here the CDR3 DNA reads TGCGCCAGCAGCTTAACGTCGACAAGCACAGATACGCAGTATTTT.

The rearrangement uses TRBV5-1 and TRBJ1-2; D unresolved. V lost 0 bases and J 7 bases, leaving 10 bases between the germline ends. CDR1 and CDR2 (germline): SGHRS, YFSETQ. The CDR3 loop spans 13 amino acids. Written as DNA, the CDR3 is TGCGCCAGCAGCTTGGCAGCGGGTAGTGGCTACACCTTC. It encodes CASSLAAGSGYTF.

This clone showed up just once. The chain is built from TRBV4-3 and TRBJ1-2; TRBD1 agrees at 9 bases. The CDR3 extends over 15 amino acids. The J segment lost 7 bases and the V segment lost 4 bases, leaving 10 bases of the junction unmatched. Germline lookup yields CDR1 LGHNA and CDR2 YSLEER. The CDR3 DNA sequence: TGCGCCAGCAGCCTAGGGACAGGGCGCGCGGCTGGCTACACCTTC. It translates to CASSLGTGRAAGYTF.

CDR3 nucleotides: TGTGCCACCAGTGATTTCCTAGCGGGGAGGGATGAGCAGTTCTTC. Its protein is CATSDFLAGRDEQFF. This chain links TRBV24-1 with TRBJ2-1; 9 bases match TRBD2. The CDR3 has 15 amino acids. V lost 1 base, J lost 8 bases, and 5 bases stayed unmatched. Germline CDR1 and CDR2: KGHDR and SFDVKD.

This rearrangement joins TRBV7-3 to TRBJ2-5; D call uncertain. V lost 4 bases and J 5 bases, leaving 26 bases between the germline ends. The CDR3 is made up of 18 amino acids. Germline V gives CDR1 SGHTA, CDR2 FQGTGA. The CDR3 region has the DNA TGTGCCAGCAGCTCATCATTTAGTCAGTTTATCAGGCGCGAGACCCAGTACTTC. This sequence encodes CASSSSFSQFIRRETQYF.